This entry describes one T cell receptor (beta chain). The sample comes from a study of blood T cell repertoires in COVID-19. CDR3 length equals 12 residues. Trimming cost V 3 bases and J 7 bases, with 7 bases left between them. Clones were read by immunoSEQ multiplex PCR, and TCRdb kept only the in-frame ones, dropping some. The sample shows more than 350,000 clones, around nine tenths of them seen only once. This clonotype originated in a woman aged 50 to 65 who had recovered from COVID-19. V and J are TRBV12-3 or TRBV12-4 and TRBJ1-5; D gene unclear. The sample comprised PBMCs or T cells enriched from blood (not recorded which). The CDR3, as DNA: TGTGCCAGCAGTTTCGATGAGCAGCCCCAGCATTTT. Its protein is CASSFDEQPQHF.